A selection of T cell receptor beta chains follows, all from one sample in a study of graft-versus-host responses after intestinal transplantation. These receptors have no known antigen. TCRdb's table, derived via immunoSEQ multiplex PCR, lists solely in-frame clones and lacks some. Counted here are roughly 120,000 clones, 90% to 95% occurring once; the ten biggest clones make up roughly 0.5%. The sequencing used unstimulated CD8+ T cells sorted from spleen or lymph node cells, collected before intestinal transplant. These TCRs come from a human donor who received an intestinal transplant. CDR3s include the opening cysteine and the closing phenylalanine or tryptophan. The D gene is left open where the match is weak. Clone sizes are given selectively: once, few, many, or a class where the clone is expanded.

V	J	D	size	DNA	CDR3
TRBV13	TRBJ2-7	.	.	TGTGCCAGCAGCCTAGATACGCGTACCTACGAGCAGTACTTC	CASSLDTRTYEQYF
TRBV4-1	TRBJ2-1	.	.	TGCGCCAGCAGCCAAGACGCTGAGCAGTTCTTC	CASSQDAEQFF
TRBV6-1	TRBJ2-1	.	once	TGTGCCAGCCGGGTTGTGGGATCAGGCTACAATGAGCAGTTCTTC	CASRVVGSGYNEQFF
TRBV27	TRBJ1-2	.	.	TGTGCCAGCAGTTTATCTGGGGGTTTATGGAGACTTAACTATGGCTACACCTTC	CASSLSGGLWRLNYGYTF
TRBV6-1	TRBJ1-5	.	.	TGTGCCAGCAACCTTGGGGGCAGAAATAATCAGCCCCAGCATTTT	CASNLGGRNNQPQHF
TRBV7-9	TRBJ1-1	TRBD1	.	TGTGCCAGCAGCACGGGACAGGGCACCCGAACGAGCACTGAAGCTTTCTTT	CASSTGQGTRTSTEAFF
TRBV5-6	TRBJ2-1	.	.	TGTGCCAGCAGCTTGCGGGAGGAGCAGTTCTTC	CASSLREEQFF
TRBV6-4	TRBJ2-1	.	.	TGTGCCAGCAGTGCCGAGGCGTCCTACAATGAGCAGTTCTTC	CASSAEASYNEQFF
TRBV5-4	TRBJ2-7	.	.	TGTGCCAACAGCCTGACAGGTTCCTACGAGCAGTACTTC	CANSLTGSYEQYF
TRBV4-1	TRBJ2-2	TRBD2	.	TGCGCCAGCAGCCACGGGACTAGCGGGGACACACGGGCCGGGGAGCTGTTTTTT	CASSHGTSGDTRAGELFF
TRBV5-6	TRBJ2-7	.	.	TGTGCCAGCAGCCTGGCCGATTCTTCCTACGAGCAGTACTTC	CASSLADSSYEQYF
TRBV19	TRBJ2-3	.	.	TGTGCCAGTAGTATGGTCGGCACAGATACGCAGTATTTT	CASSMVGTDTQYF
TRBV6-1	TRBJ2-1	TRBD2	.	TGTGCCAGCAGCCCCGGACTAGCGGTTAACAATGAGCAGTTCTTC	CASSPGLAVNNEQFF
TRBV29-1	TRBJ2-1	TRBD2	.	TGCAGCGTTGAATTAATTACAGGACTAGCGGACTACAATGAGCAGTTCTTC	CSVELITGLADYNEQFF
TRBV2	TRBJ2-1	.	once	TGTGCCAGCAGTTCGGGGCAGAACGCGCACAATGAGCAGTTCTTC	CASSSGQNAHNEQFF
TRBV7-2	TRBJ1-2	.	.	TGTGCCAGCAGCCCAGTATCAGGCAGCGATCGCTACACCTTC	CASSPVSGSDRYTF
TRBV9	TRBJ2-7	TRBD1	.	TGTGCCAGCAGCGTTGGAACAGGACAGGCCTACGAGCAGTACTTC	CASSVGTGQAYEQYF
TRBV27	TRBJ1-5	TRBD1	.	TGTGCCAGCAGTTTAAGTCCAGGGGGCAGCGGTCAGCCCCAGCATTTT	CASSLSPGGSGQPQHF
TRBV29-1	TRBJ2-3	.	.	TGCAGCATGGGACCCGCCATGGATACGCAGTATTTT	CSMGPAMDTQYF
TRBV27	TRBJ2-1	TRBD2	.	TGTGCCAGCAGTTTATTGACTAGCGGGAGATCCTACAATGAGCAGTTCTTC	CASSLLTSGRSYNEQFF
TRBV2	TRBJ2-7	TRBD1	.	TGTGCCAGCAGTGAAAAAAGGGGACAGGCCTACGAGCAGTACTTC	CASSEKRGQAYEQYF
TRBV9	TRBJ2-1	.	.	TGTGCCAGCAGCCCGAGGGACCAGCGGATCGACAATGAGCAGTTCTTC	CASSPRDQRIDNEQFF
TRBV5-1	TRBJ2-7	.	.	TGCGCCAGCAGCATAAGACAGGACTCCTACGAGCAGTACTTC	CASSIRQDSYEQYF
TRBV9	TRBJ1-2	.	.	TGTGCCAGCAGCGGACGGGACACGGAACCAGAGGACTATGGCTACACCTTC	CASSGRDTEPEDYGYTF
TRBV7-8	TRBJ2-5	TRBD2	.	TGTGCCAGCAGCCAGGCGGGAGCCGGACAGACCCAGTACTTC	CASSQAGAGQTQYF
TRBV28	TRBJ2-1	.	.	TGTGCCAGCAGAGGCTCAAGCTCCTACAATGAGCAGTTCTTC	CASRGSSSYNEQFF
TRBV9	TRBJ1-5	TRBD1	.	TGTGCCAGCAGCGTCACAGGGGTTCTACGGCAGCCCCAGCATTTT	CASSVTGVLRQPQHF